A single sample gave rise to the 9 T cell receptor beta chains below, sequenced in a study of blood T cell repertoires in COVID-19. This table comes from immunoSEQ multiplex PCR, and its TCRdb copy is limited to in-frame clones, with some not included. The sample gives around 240,000 clones, 70% to 90% of which show up once; under 2.5% is in the top ten. Sequencing was performed on PBMCs or T cells enriched from blood (not recorded which). All receptors derive from a woman in her 50s who had recovered from COVID-19.

The chain uses TRBV2 and TRBJ2-1; tentative D call: TRBD1 (6 bases). This CDR3 contains 14 residues. V lost 7 bases to trimming and J lost 9 bases, with 19 bases between them. CDR1 and CDR2 (germline): SNHLY, FYNNEI. The chain's CDR3 is CASKQGSPTFEQFF. CDR3 in DNA: TGTGCCAGCAAGCAGGGGAGTCCCACGTTTGAGCAGTTCTTC.

V usage is TRBV7-8 and J usage is TRBJ1-5; 9 positions match TRBD1. Germline V gene data show CDR1 as SGHVS and CDR2 as FQNEAQ. V shed 3 bases and J 9 bases; nucleotides not matched to a gene: 6. The CDR3 consists of 14 residues. CDR3 protein: CASSLGQGETPQHF. CDR3 DNA: TGTGCCAGCAGCTTGGGACAGGGTGAGACGCCCCAGCATTTT.

The table lists this clone with a few counts. The V call is TRBV20-1, the J call TRBJ1-5, with 8 positions matching TRBD1. Germline V gene sequence: CDR1 DFQATT, CDR2 SNEGSKA (reference sequence). There are 14 residues in the CDR3. J was trimmed by 7 bases and V by 3 bases; bases with no gene match: 8. The CDR3 DNA sequence: TGCAGTGCTAGTCCCCAGACAGGGGACCAGCCCCAGCATTTT. This translates into CSASPQTGDQPQHF.

The V and J genes are TRBV7-9 and TRBJ2-7, with TRBD1 identical over 8 bases. This CDR3 is built from 15 residues. Germline V CDR1 and CDR2: SEHNR, FQNEAQ (reference sequence). After removal of 4 bases from V and 2 bases from J, the junction contained 7 bases not matched to a gene. The CDR3 protein is CASSSGQGLTYEQYF. DNA for the CDR3: TGTGCCAGCAGCTCCGGACAGGGCTTAACCTACGAGCAGTACTTC. The whole variable domain, remainder taken from reference TRBV7-9 and TRBJ2-7, is DTGVSQNPRHKITKRGQNVTFRCDPISEHNRLYWYRQTLGQGPEFLTYFQNEAQLEKSRLLSDRFSAERPKGSFSTLEIQRTEQGDSAMYLCASSSGQGLTYEQYFGPGTRLTVT.

The rearrangement uses TRBV2 and TRBJ1-5; TRBD1 might be the D (6 bases). Trimming pared 3 bases from V and 6 bases from J, leaving 12 bases between. Germline-derived CDR1 and CDR2 are SNHLY and FYNNEI. This CDR3 comprises 14 residues. The CDR3 here is CASSEGQGSQPQHF. The DNA for the CDR3 is TGTGCCAGCAGTGAGGGGCAGGGGAGTCAGCCCCAGCATTTT. The variable domain in full, completed from reference TRBV2 and TRBJ1-5, reads EPEVTQTPSHQVTQMGQEVILRCVPISNHLYFYWYRQILGQKVEFLVSFYNNEISEKSEIFDDQFSVERPDGSNFTLKIRSTKLEDSAMYFCASSEGQGSQPQHFGDGTRLSIL.

CDR3: CASSQEGDSSYEQYF. As DNA, the CDR3 is TGCGCCAGCAGCCAAGAAGGGGACAGCTCCTACGAGCAGTACTTC. The chain carries TRBV4-1 and TRBJ2-7; 7 bases line up with TRBD1. Germline CDR1 is MGHRA and CDR2 is YSYEKL. The junction had 2 bases not matched to a gene; V was cut back by 0 bases and J by 0 bases. There are 15 residues in the CDR3.

There are a few counts of this clone. The gene calls are TRBV5-6 and TRBJ1-5; TRBD1 might be the D (6 bases). V was clipped by 4 bases and J by 2 bases, with 13 bases between them. CDR1 and CDR2 (germline): SGHDT, YYEEEE. The CDR3 covers 15 residues. For the CDR3, the DNA is TGTGCCAGCAGCCAACAGGGATGGGGCAATCAGCCCCAGCATTTT. Protein product: CASSQQGWGNQPQHF. Full variable domain (remainder filled in from reference TRBV5-6 and TRBJ1-5): DAGVTQSPTHLIKTRGQQVTLRCSPKSGHDTVSWYQQALGQGPQFIFQYYEEEERQRGNFPDRFSGHQFPNYSSELNVNALLLGDSALYLCASSQQGWGNQPQHFGDGTRLSIL.

The chain carries TRBV13 and TRBJ2-7; 11 bases are a match to TRBD1. The CDR3 loop spans 16 amino acids. V was clipped by 6 bases and J by 3 bases; unmatched bases: 10. CDR1 is PRHDT, CDR2 FYEKMQ, per germline (reference sequence). Here the CDR3 reads CASRRQGQGDDYEQYF. In nucleotides, the CDR3 is TGTGCCAGCAGGCGACAGGGACAGGGGGATGACTACGAGCAGTACTTC.

CDR3 protein: CASRPPTATNGYTF. DNA for the CDR3: TGTGCCAGCAGGCCCCCGACAGCAACAAATGGCTACACCTTC. The chain recombines TRBV28 with TRBJ1-2, with D possibly matching TRBD1 (5 bases). Germline lookup yields CDR1 MDHEN and CDR2 SYDVKM. V lost 6 bases to trimming and J lost 6 bases, with 17 bases between them. This CDR3 is 14 amino acids long.